The entry below gives a single T cell receptor (beta chain) sequence along with its context. One base away lies a much larger clone, so this may be a sequencing read error. According to the study, TCR beta libraries were built with iRepertoire HTBI primers and CDR3-region Arm-PCR. TCRdb reprocessed the multiplex PCR reads via MiXCR and lists one record per CDR3 protein. The sample has about 470,000 distinct CDR3 sequences, about a fifth seen once. This entry is derived from a study of regulatory T cells in long-lasting Graves disease. About the study: Persistence in Graves' disease denoted antithyroid drug use beyond 5 years alongside positive TSH receptor antibodies.

This CDR3 region has 16 residues. With 0 bases removed from V and 2 bases from J, the gap between germline ends came to 14 bases. CDR1 LGHDT and CDR2 YNNKEL come from the germline V gene (reference sequence). Time point defined: persistent/refractory GD, antithyroid drugs over 5 years with positive TRAb. From RNA extracted from PBMCs, the TCR library was made. Under American Thyroid Association guidelines, Graves' disease was diagnosed. This TCR came from a female donor with Graves disease. V gene TRBV3-1 combines with J gene TRBJ2-7; D possibly corresponds to TRBD2 (5 bases). Here the sequenced sample was peripheral blood mononuclear cells (PBMCs), taken when the disease was refractory, from a patient treated with antithyroid drugs. The CDR3 coding sequence is TGTGCCAGCAGCCAAGATGGATTAGTGGGAGCCTACGAGCAGTACTTC. This sequence encodes CASSQDGLVGAYEQYF.